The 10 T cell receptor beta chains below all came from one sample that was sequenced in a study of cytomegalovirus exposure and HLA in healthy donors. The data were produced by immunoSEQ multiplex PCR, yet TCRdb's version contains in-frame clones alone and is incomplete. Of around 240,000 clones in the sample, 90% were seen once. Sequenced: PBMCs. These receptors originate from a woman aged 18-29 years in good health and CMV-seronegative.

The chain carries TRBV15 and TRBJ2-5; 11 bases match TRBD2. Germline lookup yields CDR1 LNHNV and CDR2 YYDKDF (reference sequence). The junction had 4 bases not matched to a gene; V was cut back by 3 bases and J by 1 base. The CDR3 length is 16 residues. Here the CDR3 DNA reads TGTGCCACCAGCAGCGGTACTAGCGGGGGCCAAGAGACCCAGTACTTC. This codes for CATSSGTSGGQETQYF.

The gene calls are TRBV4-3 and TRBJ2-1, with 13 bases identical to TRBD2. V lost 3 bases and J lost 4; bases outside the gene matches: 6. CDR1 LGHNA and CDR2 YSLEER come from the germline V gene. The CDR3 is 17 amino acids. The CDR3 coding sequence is TGCGCCAGCAGCCACGGGACTAGCGGGGCGACATACAATGAGCAGTTCTTC. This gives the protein CASSHGTSGATYNEQFF.

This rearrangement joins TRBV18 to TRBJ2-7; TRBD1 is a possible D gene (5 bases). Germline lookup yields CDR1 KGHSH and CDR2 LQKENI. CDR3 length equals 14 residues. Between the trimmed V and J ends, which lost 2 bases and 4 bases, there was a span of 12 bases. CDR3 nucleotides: TGTGCCAGCTCACCAGCCTCAGGGAAATACGAGCAGTACGTC. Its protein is CASSPASGKYEQYV.

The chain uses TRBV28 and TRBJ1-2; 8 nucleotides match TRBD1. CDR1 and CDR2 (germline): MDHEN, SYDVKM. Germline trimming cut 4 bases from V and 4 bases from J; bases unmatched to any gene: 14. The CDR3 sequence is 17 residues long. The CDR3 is CASSSGRADRGGYGYTF. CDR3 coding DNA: TGTGCCAGCAGTTCGGGGCGTGCAGACAGGGGTGGCTATGGCTACACCTTC.

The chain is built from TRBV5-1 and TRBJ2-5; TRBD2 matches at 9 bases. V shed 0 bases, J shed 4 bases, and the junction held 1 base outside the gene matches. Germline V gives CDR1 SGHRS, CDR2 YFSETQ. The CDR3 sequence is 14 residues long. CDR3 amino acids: CASSLVAGVETQYF. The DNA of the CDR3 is TGCGCCAGCAGCTTGGTAGCGGGGGTAGAGACCCAGTACTTC.

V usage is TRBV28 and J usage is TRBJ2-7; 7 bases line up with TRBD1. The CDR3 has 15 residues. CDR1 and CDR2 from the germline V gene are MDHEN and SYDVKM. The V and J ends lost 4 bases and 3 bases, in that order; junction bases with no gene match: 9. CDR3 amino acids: CASSSDRTRGYEQYF. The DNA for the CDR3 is TGTGCCAGCAGTTCGGACAGGACAAGGGGCTACGAGCAGTACTTC.

This CDR3 is CASSTQETGPYNEQFF. CDR3 nucleotides: TGTGCCAGCAGCACGCAAGAGACAGGTCCTTACAATGAGCAGTTCTTC. This chain links TRBV7-6 with TRBJ2-1, with D tentatively TRBD1 (6 bases). Germline assignment: CDR1 SGHVS and CDR2 FNYEAQ. V was trimmed by 5 bases and J by 4 bases, leaving 18 bases between them. This CDR3 has 16 amino acids.

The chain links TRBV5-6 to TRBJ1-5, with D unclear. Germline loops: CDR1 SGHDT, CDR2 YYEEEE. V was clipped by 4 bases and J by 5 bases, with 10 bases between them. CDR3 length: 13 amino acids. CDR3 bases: TGTGCCAGCAGCGACCGGGGTTATCAGCCCCAGCATTTT. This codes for CASSDRGYQPQHF.

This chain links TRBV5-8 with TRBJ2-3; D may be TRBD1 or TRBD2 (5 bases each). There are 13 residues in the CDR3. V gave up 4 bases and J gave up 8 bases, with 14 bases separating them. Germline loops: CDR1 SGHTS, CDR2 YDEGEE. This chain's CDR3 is CASSLGPRGTQYF. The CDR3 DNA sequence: TGTGCCAGCAGCCTGGGACCCCGAGGTACGCAGTATTTT.

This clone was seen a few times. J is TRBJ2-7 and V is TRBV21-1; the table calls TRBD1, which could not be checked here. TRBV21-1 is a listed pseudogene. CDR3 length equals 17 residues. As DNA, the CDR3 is TGTGCCAGCAGCAAAACGTTCCGAACAGGGAAATCCTACGAGCAGTACGTC. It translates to CASSKTFRTGKSYEQYV.